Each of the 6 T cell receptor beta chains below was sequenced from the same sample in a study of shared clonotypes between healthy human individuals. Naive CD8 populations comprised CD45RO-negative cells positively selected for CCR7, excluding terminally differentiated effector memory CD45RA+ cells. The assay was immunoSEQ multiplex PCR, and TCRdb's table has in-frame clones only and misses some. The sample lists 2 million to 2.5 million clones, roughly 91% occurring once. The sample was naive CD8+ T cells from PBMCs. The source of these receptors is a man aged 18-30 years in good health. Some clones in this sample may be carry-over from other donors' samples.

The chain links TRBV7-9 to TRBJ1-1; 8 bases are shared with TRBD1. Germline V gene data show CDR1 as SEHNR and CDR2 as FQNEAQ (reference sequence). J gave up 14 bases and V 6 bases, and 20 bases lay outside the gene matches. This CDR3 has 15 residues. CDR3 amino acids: CASSPRDRSSGFNFF. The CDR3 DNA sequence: TGTGCCAGCAGTCCCCGGGACAGGTCATCTGGGTTCAACTTCTTT.

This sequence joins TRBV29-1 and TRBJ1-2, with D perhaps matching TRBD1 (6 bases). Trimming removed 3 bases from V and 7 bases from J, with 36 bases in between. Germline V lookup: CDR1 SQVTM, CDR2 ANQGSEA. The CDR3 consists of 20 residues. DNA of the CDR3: TGCAGCGTTGAGGATAGAAACAGAAGGGGGGGCCGGGTCGCGCTTCGTGGCTACACCTTC. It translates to CSVEDRNRRGGRVALRGYTF. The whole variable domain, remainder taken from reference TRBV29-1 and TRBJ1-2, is SAVISQKPSRDICQRGTSLTIQCQVDSQVTMMFWYRQQPGQSLTLIATANQGSEATYESGFVIDKFPISRPNLTFSTLTVSNMSPEDSSIYLCSVEDRNRRGGRVALRGYTFGSGTRLTVV.

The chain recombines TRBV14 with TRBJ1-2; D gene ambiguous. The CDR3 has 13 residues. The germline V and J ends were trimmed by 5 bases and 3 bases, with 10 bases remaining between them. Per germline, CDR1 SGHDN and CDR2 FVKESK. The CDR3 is CASSSREHYGYTF. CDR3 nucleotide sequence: TGTGCCAGCAGCTCTAGGGAACACTATGGCTACACCTTC.

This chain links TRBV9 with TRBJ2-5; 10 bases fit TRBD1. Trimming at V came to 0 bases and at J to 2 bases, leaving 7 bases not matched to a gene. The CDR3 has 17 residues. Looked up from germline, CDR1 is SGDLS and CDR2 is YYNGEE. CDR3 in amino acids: CASSVDGGQGRQETQYF. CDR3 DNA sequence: TGTGCCAGCAGCGTAGATGGGGGACAGGGGAGACAAGAGACCCAGTACTTC.

The CDR3 sequence: CASSFLGGGYTEAFF. The CDR3 DNA reads TGTGCCAGCAGCTTTTTAGGAGGGGGGTACACTGAAGCTTTCTTT. The chain employs TRBV5-8 and TRBJ1-1, with D maybe TRBD1 (6 bases). The CDR3 extends over 15 amino acids. CDR1 SGHTS and CDR2 YDEGEE come from the germline V gene. V was clipped by 2 bases and J by 3 bases, with 14 bases between them.

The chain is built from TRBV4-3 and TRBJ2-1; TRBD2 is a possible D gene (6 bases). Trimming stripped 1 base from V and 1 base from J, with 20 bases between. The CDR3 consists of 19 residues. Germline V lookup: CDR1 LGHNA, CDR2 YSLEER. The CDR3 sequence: CASSQAPNLVAESYNEQFF. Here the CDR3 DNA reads TGCGCCAGCAGCCAAGCCCCTAATTTGGTAGCGGAGTCCTACAATGAGCAGTTCTTC.